The next 10 T cell receptor beta chains were all read from a single sample in a study of cytomegalovirus exposure and HLA in healthy donors. Assay used: immunoSEQ multiplex PCR; TCRdb lists only in-frame clones, some missing. Of more than 200,000 clones in the sample, 90% were seen once. The sequencing input was PBMCs. These receptors were obtained from a woman in her thirties in good health and CMV-seronegative.

The rearrangement links TRBV7-7 to TRBJ2-5, with 12 bases aligning to TRBD2. The CDR3 is made up of 15 amino acids. Germline-derived CDR1 and CDR2 are SSHAT and FNYEAQ (reference sequence). V gave up 5 bases and J gave up 2 bases; unmatched junction bases: 3. This chain's CDR3 is CASSRGLAGQETQYF. The CDR3 DNA is TGTGCCAGCAGCCGCGGACTAGCGGGGCAAGAGACCCAGTACTTC.

The gene calls are TRBV6-1 and TRBJ1-5; D may be TRBD1 (5 bases). The CDR3 contains 15 residues. Trimming stripped 2 bases from V and 1 base from J, with 9 bases between. CDR1 and CDR2 from the germline V gene are MNHNS and SASEGT. The CDR3: CASSEWGPSNQPQHF. For the CDR3, the DNA is TGTGCCAGCAGTGAATGGGGCCCGAGCAATCAGCCCCAGCATTTT.

V and J are TRBV5-1 and TRBJ2-7; 9 nucleotides align to TRBD1. Germline-derived CDR1 and CDR2 are SGHRS and YFSETQ. The V and J ends lost 0 bases and 7 bases, in that order; junction bases with no gene match: 11. CDR3 size: 16 residues. CDR3 region: CASSLDPGQGLSEQYF. CDR3 nucleotide sequence: TGCGCCAGCAGCTTGGACCCAGGACAGGGGTTGAGTGAGCAGTACTTC.

V and J are TRBV10-2 and TRBJ2-3, with D tentatively TRBD1 (5 bases). The CDR3 contains 14 residues. CDR1 is WSHSY, CDR2 SAAADI, per germline. V lost 4 bases and J 0 bases, leaving 8 bases between the germline ends. The CDR3 spells CASSAQGSTDTQYF. The CDR3, as DNA: TGCGCCAGCAGTGCCCAGGGAAGCACAGATACGCAGTATTTT.

This chain connects TRBV5-5 to TRBJ2-7; D assignment may be TRBD1 or TRBD2 (5 bases each). CDR1 is SGHKS and CDR2 is YYEKEE in the germline V gene (reference sequence). CDR3 size: 15 residues. Trimming shortened V by 5 bases and J by 3 bases, and 18 bases separated the two germline ends. CDR3 nucleotides: TGTGCCAGCAGTTCCAGGGCCGGGGCGGGCTACGAGCAGTACTTC. Protein: CASSSRAGAGYEQYF.

This clone appeared a single time. The V gene is TRBV14, the J gene TRBJ2-7; D might be TRBD1 (6 bases). Per germline, CDR1 SGHDN and CDR2 FVKESK. V was trimmed by 3 bases and J by 2 bases, leaving 14 bases between them. CDR3 size: 15 residues. For the CDR3, the DNA is TGTGCCAGCAGCCACCCCCGGGACACCACCTACGAGCAGTACTTC. Translating gives CASSHPRDTTYEQYF.

This chain links TRBV12-5 with TRBJ2-7, with TRBD1 matching 8 bases. The V gene end was trimmed by 0 bases and the J gene end by 3 bases; junction bases not matched to a gene: 7. The CDR3 is 16 residues long. Germline assignment: CDR1 LGHNT and CDR2 FRNRAP. CDR3 DNA: TGTGCTAGTGGTTTGGTACTAGGACAGGGACTCTACGAGCAGTACTTC. Protein product: CASGLVLGQGLYEQYF.

The chain combines TRBV11-3 with TRBJ2-7; the D gene is possibly TRBD2 (5 bases). CDR3 size: 15 residues. Trimming took off 1 base at V and 5 bases at J, with 15 bases between the two ends. Germline V lookup: CDR1 SGHNT, CDR2 YENEEA. The chain's CDR3 is CASSLGLVASNEQYF. CDR3 coding DNA: TGTGCCAGCAGCTTAGGGTTAGTGGCTAGCAACGAGCAGTACTTC.

This clone was seen a single time. This rearrangement joins TRBV10-3 to TRBJ2-3; D tentatively reads TRBD1 or TRBD2 (5 bases each). V shed 4 bases and J shed 6 bases, with 17 bases lying between them. Germline loops: CDR1 ENHRY, CDR2 SYGVKD. This CDR3 comprises 15 residues. The CDR3 nucleotides read TGTGCCATCAGTGTCGGGACCAGTACTTTCGATACGCAGTATTTT. Protein sequence: CAISVGTSTFDTQYF.

The chain combines TRBV9 with TRBJ2-7, with 7 bases identical to TRBD1. V gave up 4 bases and J gave up 6 bases; unmatched junction bases: 7. Germline V lookup: CDR1 SGDLS, CDR2 YYNGEE. This CDR3 spans 13 amino acids. This CDR3 is CASSPQTGVEQYF. As DNA, the CDR3 is TGTGCCAGCAGCCCGCAAACAGGGGTCGAGCAGTACTTC.